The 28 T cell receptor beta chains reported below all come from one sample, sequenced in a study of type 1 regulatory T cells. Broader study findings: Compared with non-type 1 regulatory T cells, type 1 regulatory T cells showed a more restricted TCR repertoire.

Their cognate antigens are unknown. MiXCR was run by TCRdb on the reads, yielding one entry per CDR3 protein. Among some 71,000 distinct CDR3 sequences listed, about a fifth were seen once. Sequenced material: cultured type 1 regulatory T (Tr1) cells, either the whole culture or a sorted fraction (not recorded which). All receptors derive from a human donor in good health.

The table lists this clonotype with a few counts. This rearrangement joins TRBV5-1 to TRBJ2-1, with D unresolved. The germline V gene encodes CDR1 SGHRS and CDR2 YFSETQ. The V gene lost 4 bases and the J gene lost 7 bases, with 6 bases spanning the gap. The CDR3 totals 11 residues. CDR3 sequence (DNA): TGCGCCAGCAGCGAAGTTAATGAGCAGTTCTTC. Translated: CASSEVNEQFF.

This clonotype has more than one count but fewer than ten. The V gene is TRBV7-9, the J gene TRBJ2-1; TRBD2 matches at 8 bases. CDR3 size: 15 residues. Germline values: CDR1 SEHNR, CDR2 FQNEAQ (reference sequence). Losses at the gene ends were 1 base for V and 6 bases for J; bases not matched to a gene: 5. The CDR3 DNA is TGTGCCAGCAGCTTAGTCGGGAGGGCCGGCAATGAGCAGTTCTTC. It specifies CASSLVGRAGNEQFF. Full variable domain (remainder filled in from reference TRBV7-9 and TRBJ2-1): DTGVSQNPRHKITKRGQNVTFRCDPISEHNRLYWYRQTLGQGPEFLTYFQNEAQLEKSRLLSDRFSAERPKGSFSTLEIQRTEQGDSAMYLCASSLVGRAGNEQFFGPGTRLTVL.

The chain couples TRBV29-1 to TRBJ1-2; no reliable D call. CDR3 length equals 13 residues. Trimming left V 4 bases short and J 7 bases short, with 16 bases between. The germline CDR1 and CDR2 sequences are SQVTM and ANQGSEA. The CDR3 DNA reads TGCAGCGTTGCGTATAATGAGGGCTGTGGCTACACCTTC. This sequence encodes CSVAYNEGCGYTF.

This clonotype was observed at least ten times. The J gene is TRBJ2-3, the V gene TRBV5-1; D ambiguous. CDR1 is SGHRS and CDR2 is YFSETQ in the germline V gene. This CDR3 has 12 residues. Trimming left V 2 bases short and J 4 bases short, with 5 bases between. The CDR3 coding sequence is TGCGCCAGCAGCTTAGAAGCAGATACGCAGTATTTT. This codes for CASSLEADTQYF.

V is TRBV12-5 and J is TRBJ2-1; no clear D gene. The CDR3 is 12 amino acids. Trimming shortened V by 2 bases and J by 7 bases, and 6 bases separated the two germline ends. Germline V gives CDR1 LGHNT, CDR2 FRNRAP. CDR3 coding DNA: TGTGCTAGTGGTTTGTACGGGAATGAGCAGTTCTTC. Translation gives CASGLYGNEQFF.

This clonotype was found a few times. DNA for the CDR3: TGTGCCAGCAGCTTAGAACTCTACGAGCAGTACTTC. Amino acids: CASSLELYEQYF. The chain links TRBV11-2 to TRBJ2-7; D unresolved. Germline values: CDR1 SGHAT, CDR2 FQNNGV. The CDR3 length is 12 residues. V lost 0 bases and J lost 3, with 3 bases in between.

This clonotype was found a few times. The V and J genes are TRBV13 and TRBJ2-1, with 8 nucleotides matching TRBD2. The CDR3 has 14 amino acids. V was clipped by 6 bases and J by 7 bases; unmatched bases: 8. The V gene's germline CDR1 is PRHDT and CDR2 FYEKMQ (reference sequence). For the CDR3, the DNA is TGTGCCAGCAGACGGCTAGCGGGTAGAAATGAGCAGTTCTTC. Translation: CASRRLAGRNEQFF. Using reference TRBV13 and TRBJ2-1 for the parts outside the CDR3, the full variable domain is AAGVIQSPRHLIKEKRETATLKCYPIPRHDTVYWYQQGPGQDPQFLISFYEKMQSDKGSIPDRFSAQQFSDYHSELNMSSLELGDSALYFCASRRLAGRNEQFFGPGTRLTVL.

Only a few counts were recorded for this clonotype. In DNA form, the CDR3 reads TGCGCCAGCAGGGCCCCCGGGACAGGGGTGAACACTGAAGCTTTCTTT. Its translation is CASRAPGTGVNTEAFF. This chain connects TRBV5-1 to TRBJ1-1, with 10 bases aligning to TRBD1. Germline V gene lookup returns CDR1 SGHRS and CDR2 YFSETQ. The CDR3 has 16 amino acids. With V trimmed by 5 bases and J by 0 bases, 7 bases remained unmatched.

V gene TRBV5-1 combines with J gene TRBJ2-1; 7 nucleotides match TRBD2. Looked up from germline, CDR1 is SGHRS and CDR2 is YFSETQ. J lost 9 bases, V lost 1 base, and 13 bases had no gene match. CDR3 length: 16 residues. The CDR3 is CASSLTIPSGRVEQFF. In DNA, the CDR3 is TGCGCCAGCAGCTTGACCATTCCGAGTGGGAGGGTTGAGCAGTTCTTC.

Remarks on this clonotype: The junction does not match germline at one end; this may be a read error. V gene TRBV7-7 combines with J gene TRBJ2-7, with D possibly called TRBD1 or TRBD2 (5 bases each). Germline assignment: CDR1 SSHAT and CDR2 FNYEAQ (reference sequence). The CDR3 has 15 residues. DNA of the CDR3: TGTGCTAGCAGCTTAGCGAAGGGACCGGCCTACGAGCAGTACTTC. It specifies CASSLAKGPAYEQYF.

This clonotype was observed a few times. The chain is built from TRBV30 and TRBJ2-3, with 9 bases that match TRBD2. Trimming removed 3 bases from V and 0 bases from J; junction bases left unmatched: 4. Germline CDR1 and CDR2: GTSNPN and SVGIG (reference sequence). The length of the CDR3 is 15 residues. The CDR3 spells CAWSPGLASTDTQYF. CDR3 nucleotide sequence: TGTGCCTGGAGCCCGGGACTAGCTAGCACAGATACGCAGTATTTT.

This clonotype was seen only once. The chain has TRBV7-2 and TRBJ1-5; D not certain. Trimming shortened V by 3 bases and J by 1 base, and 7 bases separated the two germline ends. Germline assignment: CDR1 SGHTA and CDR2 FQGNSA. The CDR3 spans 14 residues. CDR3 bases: TGTGCCAGCAGCTTGATGGTCAGCAATCAGCCCCAGCATTTT. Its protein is CASSLMVSNQPQHF.

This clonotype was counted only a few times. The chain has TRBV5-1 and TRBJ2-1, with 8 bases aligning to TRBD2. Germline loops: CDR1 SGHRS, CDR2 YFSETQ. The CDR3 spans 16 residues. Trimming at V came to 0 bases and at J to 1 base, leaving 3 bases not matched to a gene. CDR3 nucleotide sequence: TGCGCCAGCAGCTTGGCCGGGACTAGATCCTACAATGAGCAGTTCTTC. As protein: CASSLAGTRSYNEQFF.

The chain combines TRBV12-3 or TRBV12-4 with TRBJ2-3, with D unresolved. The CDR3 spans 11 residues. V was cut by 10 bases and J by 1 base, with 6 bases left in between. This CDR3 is CATQGTDTQYF. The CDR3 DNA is TGTGCCACCCAGGGCACAGATACGCAGTATTTT.

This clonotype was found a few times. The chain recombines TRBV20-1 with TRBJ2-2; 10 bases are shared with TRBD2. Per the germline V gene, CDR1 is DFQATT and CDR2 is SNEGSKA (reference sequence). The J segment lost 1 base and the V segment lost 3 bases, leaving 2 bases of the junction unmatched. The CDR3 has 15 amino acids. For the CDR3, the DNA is TGCAGTGCTAGGTCTAGCGGGAGGAACACCGGGGAGCTGTTTTTT. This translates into CSARSSGRNTGELFF.

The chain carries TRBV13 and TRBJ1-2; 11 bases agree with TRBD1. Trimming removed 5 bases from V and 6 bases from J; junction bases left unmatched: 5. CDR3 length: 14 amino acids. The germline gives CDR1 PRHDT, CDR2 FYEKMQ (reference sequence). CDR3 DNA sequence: TGTGCCAGCAGCCCGAGGACAGGGGGCAATGGCTACACCTTC. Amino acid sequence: CASSPRTGGNGYTF.

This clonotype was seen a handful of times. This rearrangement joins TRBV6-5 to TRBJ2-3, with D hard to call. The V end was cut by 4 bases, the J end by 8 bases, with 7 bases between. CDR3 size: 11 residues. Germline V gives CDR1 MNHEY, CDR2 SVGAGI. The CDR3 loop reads CASSSVGTQYF. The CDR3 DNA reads TGTGCCAGCAGTTCCGTTGGTACGCAGTATTTT.

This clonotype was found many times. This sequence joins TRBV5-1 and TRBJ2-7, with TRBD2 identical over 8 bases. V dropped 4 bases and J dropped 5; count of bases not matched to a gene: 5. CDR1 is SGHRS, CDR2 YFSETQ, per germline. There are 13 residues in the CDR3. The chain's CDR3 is CASSPAGGHEQYF. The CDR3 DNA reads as TGCGCCAGCAGCCCCGCGGGGGGCCACGAGCAGTACTTC.

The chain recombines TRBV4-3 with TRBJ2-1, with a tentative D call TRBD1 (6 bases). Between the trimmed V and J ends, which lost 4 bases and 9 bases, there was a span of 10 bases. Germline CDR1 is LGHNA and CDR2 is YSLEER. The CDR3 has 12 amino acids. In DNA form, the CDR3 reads TGCGCCAGCAGCCCCCTAGGGGGTGAGCAGTTCTTC. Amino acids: CASSPLGGEQFF.

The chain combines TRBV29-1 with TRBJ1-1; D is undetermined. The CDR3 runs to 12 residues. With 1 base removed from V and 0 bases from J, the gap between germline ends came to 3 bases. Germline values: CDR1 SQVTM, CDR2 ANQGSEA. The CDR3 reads CSVEGVNTEAFF. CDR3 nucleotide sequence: TGCAGCGTTGAAGGGGTGAACACTGAAGCTTTCTTT.

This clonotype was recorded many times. CDR3 in DNA: TGCAGTGCTAGAGACGGGAGGGCCCTTGAGACCCAGTACTTC. It yields the protein CSARDGRALETQYF. The chain joins TRBV20-1 to TRBJ2-5; TRBD2 aligns across 8 bases. CDR3 length equals 14 residues. J gave up 5 bases and V 0 bases, and 5 bases lay outside the gene matches. Germline-derived CDR1 and CDR2 are DFQATT and SNEGSKA (reference sequence).

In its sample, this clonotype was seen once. Written as DNA, the CDR3 is TGTGCCAGCTCGTGGACAGGGGGATCGAACACCGGGGAGCTGTTTTTT. This codes for CASSWTGGSNTGELFF. The chain links TRBV18 to TRBJ2-2, with TRBD1 matching over 10 bases. This CDR3 region has 16 residues. The J segment lost 0 bases and the V segment lost 6 bases, leaving 4 bases of the junction unmatched. Germline V gene data show CDR1 as KGHSH and CDR2 as LQKENI.

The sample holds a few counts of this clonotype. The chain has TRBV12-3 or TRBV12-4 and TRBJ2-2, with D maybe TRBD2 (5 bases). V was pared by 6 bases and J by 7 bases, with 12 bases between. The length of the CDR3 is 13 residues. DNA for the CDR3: TGTGCCAGCAGCGTGAAGGGAGTCGGGGAGCTGTTTTTT. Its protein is CASSVKGVGELFF.

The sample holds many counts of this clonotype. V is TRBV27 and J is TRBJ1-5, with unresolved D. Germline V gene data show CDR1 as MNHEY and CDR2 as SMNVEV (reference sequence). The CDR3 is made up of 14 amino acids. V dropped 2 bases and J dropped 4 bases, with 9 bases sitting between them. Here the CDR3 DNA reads TGTGCCAGCAGTTTAAAGATGAGGAATCAGCCCCAGCATTTT. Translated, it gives CASSLKMRNQPQHF.

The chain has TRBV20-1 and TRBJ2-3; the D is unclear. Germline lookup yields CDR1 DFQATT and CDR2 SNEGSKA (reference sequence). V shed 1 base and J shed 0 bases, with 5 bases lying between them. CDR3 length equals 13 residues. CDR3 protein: CSARVASTDTQYF. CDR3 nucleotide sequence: TGCAGTGCTAGAGTGGCGAGCACAGATACGCAGTATTTT.

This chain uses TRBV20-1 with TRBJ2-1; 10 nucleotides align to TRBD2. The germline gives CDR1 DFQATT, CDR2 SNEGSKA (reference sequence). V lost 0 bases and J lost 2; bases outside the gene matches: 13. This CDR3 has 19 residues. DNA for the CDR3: TGCAGTGCTAGAGATCGGGTCAGCGGGAGGGCCAAGACCTACAATGAGCAGTTCTTC. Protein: CSARDRVSGRAKTYNEQFF.

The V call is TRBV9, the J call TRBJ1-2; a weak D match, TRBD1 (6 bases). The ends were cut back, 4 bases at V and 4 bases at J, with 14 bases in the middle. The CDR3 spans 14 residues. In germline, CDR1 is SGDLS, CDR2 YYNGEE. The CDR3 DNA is TGTGCCAGCAGCCCAACGACAGGAACCTATGGCTACACCTTC. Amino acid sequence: CASSPTTGTYGYTF.

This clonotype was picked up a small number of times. The CDR3 spells CASSFGQVQTYEKLFF. CDR3 DNA: TGCGCCAGCAGCTTCGGACAGGTCCAGACTTATGAAAAACTGTTTTTT. V and J are TRBV5-1 and TRBJ1-4; 7 bases line up with TRBD1. The CDR3 extends over 16 amino acids. V lost 2 bases and J lost 6; bases outside the gene matches: 10. CDR1 and CDR2 (germline): SGHRS, YFSETQ. The complete variable domain, with remaining parts taken from reference TRBV5-1 and TRBJ1-4, reads KAGVTQTPRYLIKTRGQQVTLSCSPISGHRSVSWYQQTPGQGLQFLFEYFSETQRNKGNFPGRFSGRQFSNSRSEMNVSTLELGDSALYLCASSFGQVQTYEKLFFGSGTQLSVL.